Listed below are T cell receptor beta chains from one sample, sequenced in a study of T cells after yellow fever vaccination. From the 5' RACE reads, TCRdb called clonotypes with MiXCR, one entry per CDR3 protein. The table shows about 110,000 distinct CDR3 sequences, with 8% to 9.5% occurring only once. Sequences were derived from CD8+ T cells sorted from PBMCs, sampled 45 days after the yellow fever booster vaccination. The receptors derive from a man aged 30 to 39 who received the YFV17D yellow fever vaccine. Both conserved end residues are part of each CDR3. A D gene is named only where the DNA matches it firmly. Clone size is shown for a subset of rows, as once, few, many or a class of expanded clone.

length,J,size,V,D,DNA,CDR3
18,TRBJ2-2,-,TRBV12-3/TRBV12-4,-,TGTGCCAGCAGACCCATGGGACTTGGGATAGGTGGCGTGGGGGAGCTGTTTTTT,CASRPMGLGIGGVGELFF
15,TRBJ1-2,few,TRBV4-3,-,TGCGCCAGCAGCCTCGCCTTGGAGGTCCAACGGGGCTACACCTTC,CASSLALEVQRGYTF
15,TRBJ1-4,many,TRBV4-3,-,TGCGCCAGCAGCCAAGATCCCCGGGACAACGAAAAACTGTTTTTT,CASSQDPRDNEKLFF
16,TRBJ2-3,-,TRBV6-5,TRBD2,TGTGCCAGCAGGGAGACTAGCGCTCCCATTACAGATACGCAGTATTTT,CASRETSAPITDTQYF
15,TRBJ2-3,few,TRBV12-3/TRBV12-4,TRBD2,TGTGCCAGCAGTCCCGAAAGCGGGGGCCCCTTCCCGCAGTATTTT,CASSPESGGPFPQYF
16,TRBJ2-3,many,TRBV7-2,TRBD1,TGTGCCAGCAGCGACCAGGGGGCCTGGGCCACAGATACGCAGTATTTT,CASSDQGAWATDTQYF
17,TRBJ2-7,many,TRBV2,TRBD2,TGTGCCAGCAGTGGGTGGGCTAGCGGGAGTATGTCCTACGAGCAGTACTTC,CASSGWASGSMSYEQYF
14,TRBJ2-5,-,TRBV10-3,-,TGTGCCATCAGTGACCCGGGCCTAGGGGAGACCCAGTACTTC,CAISDPGLGETQYF
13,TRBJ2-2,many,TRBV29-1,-,TGCAGCGTTGCCCTTCCGCGGGGCGGGGAGCTGTTTTTT,CSVALPRGGELFF
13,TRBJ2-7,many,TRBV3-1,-,TGTGCCAGCAGCGTCAGAGACCCCTACGAGCAGTACTTC,CASSVRDPYEQYF
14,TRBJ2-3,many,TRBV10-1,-,TGCGCCAGCAGTGATGGGAGGACCACAGATACGCAGTATTTT,CASSDGRTTDTQYF
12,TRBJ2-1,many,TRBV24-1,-,TGTGCCACCAGTGATTGGAACAATGAGCAGTTCTTC,CATSDWNNEQFF
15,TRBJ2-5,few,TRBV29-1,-,TGCAGCGGCAGGGGGGGCGGACTAACACAAGAGACCCAGTACTTC,CSGRGGGLTQETQYF
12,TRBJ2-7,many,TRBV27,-,TGTGCCAGCAGCCTAGGGGGGCTCGAGCAGTACTTC,CASSLGGLEQYF
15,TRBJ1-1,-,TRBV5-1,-,TGCGCCAGCAGCTTGGCCGCGACTAGGAATGCTGAAGCTTTCTTT,CASSLAATRNAEAFF
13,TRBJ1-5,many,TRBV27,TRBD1,TGTGCCAGCAGCCAGGGGGCGGGCCAGCTCCAGCATTTT,CASSQGAGQLQHF
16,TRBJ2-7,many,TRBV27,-,TGTGCCAGCAGTACCGCCCCGGACTTACTCCGCCACGAGCAGTACTTC,CASSTAPDLLRHEQYF